The 17 T cell receptor beta chains presented below share a single source sample, sequenced in a study of blood T cell repertoires in COVID-19. The assay was immunoSEQ multiplex PCR, and TCRdb's table has in-frame clones only and misses some. Of fewer than 80,000 clones in the sample, 73% were seen once. Sequencing was carried out using peripheral blood. These receptors originate from a man between 60 and 70 years old with acute or convalescent COVID-19.

V gene TRBV7-9 combines with J gene TRBJ2-3; TRBD2 matches at 13 bases. The V segment lost 6 bases and the J segment 5 bases; nucleotides outside the gene matches: 8. The CDR3 is 16 residues long. Germline values: CDR1 SEHNR, CDR2 FQNEAQ (reference sequence). CDR3 region: CASRKGLAGVGDTQYF. The CDR3 DNA reads as TGTGCCAGCAGGAAAGGACTAGCGGGAGTGGGAGATACGCAGTATTTT.

The V call is TRBV3-1 (or the pseudogene TRBV3-2), the J call TRBJ1-6; D not resolved. The V gene lost 0 bases and the J gene lost 9 bases, with 12 bases spanning the gap. The CDR3 is 15 residues long. The germline CDR1 and CDR2 sequences are LGHDT and YNNKEL (reference sequence). CDR3 residues: CASSQEPGSGSPLHF. The CDR3 DNA sequence: TGTGCCAGCAGCCAAGAGCCCGGGTCGGGTTCACCCCTCCACTTT.

The gene calls are TRBV9 and TRBJ2-2; TRBD2 agrees at 13 bases. V was pared by 3 bases and J by 5 bases, with 13 bases of the junction left unmatched. Germline loops: CDR1 SGDLS, CDR2 YYNGEE. The CDR3 has 19 amino acids. CDR3 sequence (DNA): TGTGCCAGCAGCGATCCGGGACTAGCGGGAAAGATAAGGACCGGGGAGCTGTTTTTT. It is translated as CASSDPGLAGKIRTGELFF. Full variable domain (rest looked up from reference TRBV9 and TRBJ2-2): DSGVTQTPKHLITATGQRVTLRCSPRSGDLSVYWYQQSLDQGLQFLIQYYNGEERAKGNILERFSAQQFPDLHSELNLSSLELGDSALYFCASSDPGLAGKIRTGELFFGEGSRLTVL.

The J gene is TRBJ2-5, the V gene TRBV4-2; 9 bases map to TRBD1. The CDR3 consists of 15 residues. The germline V gene has CDR1 LGHNA and CDR2 YNFKEQ. V dropped 4 bases and J dropped 2; count of bases not matched to a gene: 5. CDR3 sequence (DNA): TGTGCCAGCAGCCCCGGGACAGGGAGGCAAGAGACCCAGTACTTC. This encodes CASSPGTGRQETQYF.

The CDR3 DNA reads TGTGCCAGCAGCCCCGGGACAGATAATTCACCCCTCCACTTT. It encodes CASSPGTDNSPLHF. The chain employs TRBV11-2 and TRBJ1-6, with TRBD1 matching over 7 bases. V dropped 5 bases and J dropped 5; count of bases not matched to a gene: 3. The CDR3 runs to 14 residues. Germline assignment: CDR1 SGHAT and CDR2 FQNNGV.

This rearrangement joins TRBV14 to TRBJ1-4; 9 bases are shared with TRBD1. The trim removed 2 bases at V and 4 bases at J, leaving 2 bases unmatched. The CDR3 extends over 15 amino acids. Germline assignment: CDR1 SGHDN and CDR2 FVKESK. This CDR3 is CASSQWGQGNEKLFF. The CDR3 DNA reads as TGTGCCAGCAGCCAATGGGGACAGGGTAATGAAAAACTGTTTTTT.

In this sample, this clone turned up once. This sequence joins TRBV3-1 (or the pseudogene TRBV3-2) and TRBJ2-5; D not certain. The V gene's germline CDR1 is LGHDT and CDR2 YNNKEL (reference sequence). V dropped 0 bases and J dropped 5 bases, with 10 bases sitting between them. The CDR3 length is 14 residues. The CDR3 sequence: CASSQDLVVETQYF. The DNA for the CDR3 is TGTGCCAGCAGCCAAGATCTCGTAGTCGAGACCCAGTACTTC.

The rearrangement joins TRBV7-8 to TRBJ1-2; D is unresolved. Trimming removed 5 bases from V and 2 bases from J, with 9 bases in between. The germline gives CDR1 SGHVS, CDR2 FQNEAQ. The CDR3 is 13 amino acids. The CDR3 DNA reads TGTGCCAGCAGCGACCGGGAGAACTATGGCTACACCTTC. Its translation: CASSDRENYGYTF.

The J gene is TRBJ2-1, the V gene TRBV5-6; the D gene is possibly TRBD1 (5 bases). The CDR3 covers 14 residues. Germline V gene data show CDR1 as SGHDT and CDR2 as YYEEEE. V lost 4 bases to trimming and J lost 1 base, with 9 bases between them. The CDR3 reads CASSPRVSYNEQFF. The CDR3 coding sequence is TGTGCCAGCAGCCCCAGGGTGTCCTACAATGAGCAGTTCTTC.

This chain connects TRBV24-1 to TRBJ2-1; TRBD1 matches 7 bases. Germline lookup yields CDR1 KGHDR and CDR2 SFDVKD. The CDR3 is 14 amino acids. The junction had 1 base not matched to a gene; V was cut back by 5 bases and J by 1 base. CDR3 sequence reads: CATSGTGSYNEQFF. The CDR3 region has the DNA TGTGCCACCAGTGGGACAGGTTCCTACAATGAGCAGTTCTTC.

This clone was seen a handful of times. V is TRBV18 and J is TRBJ1-3, with TRBD1 identical over 10 bases. Germline CDR1 KGHSH, CDR2 LQKENI. The V segment lost 1 base and the J segment 3 bases; nucleotides outside the gene matches: 6. This CDR3 is 17 amino acids long. The CDR3 DNA follows: TGTGCCAGCTCACCACAGCCGGGACAGGGGTTTGGAAACACCATATATTTT. Translating gives CASSPQPGQGFGNTIYF.

The chain couples TRBV6-1 to TRBJ1-1; perhaps TRBD1 as D (5 bases). This CDR3 has 13 amino acids. Between the trimmed V and J ends, which lost 2 bases and 5 bases, there was a span of 9 bases. Germline CDR1 MNHNS, CDR2 SASEGT. The CDR3 loop reads CASSETGETEAFF. In DNA, the CDR3 is TGTGCCAGCAGTGAAACGGGGGAGACTGAAGCTTTCTTT.

The J gene is TRBJ1-3, the V gene TRBV28; TRBD1 might be the D (6 bases). The CDR3 sequence is 13 residues long. Germline V gene lookup returns CDR1 MDHEN and CDR2 SYDVKM. Trimming took off 4 bases at V and 8 bases at J, with 12 bases between the two ends. This chain's CDR3 is CASSSQGPDTIYF. Written as DNA, the CDR3 is TGTGCCAGCAGTTCTCAGGGGCCCGACACCATATATTTT.

V gene TRBV10-3 combines with J gene TRBJ2-3; tentative D call: TRBD2 (6 bases). V was cut by 2 bases and J by 5 bases, with 14 bases left in between. CDR1 is ENHRY and CDR2 is SYGVKD in the germline V gene. This CDR3 comprises 15 residues. The DNA of the CDR3 is TGTGCCATCAGTGAGGTGTTAGCGGAGGGAGATACGCAGTATTTT. The encoded protein is CAISEVLAEGDTQYF.

The sample holds a few counts of this clone. The rearrangement joins TRBV19 to TRBJ2-5; a weak D match, TRBD2 (5 bases). Trimming removed 5 bases at V and 2 bases at J, with 15 bases between. The germline CDR1 and CDR2 sequences are LNHDA and SQIVND (reference sequence). CDR3 length: 15 residues. This chain's CDR3 is CASSASGIPQETQYF. The CDR3 nucleotides read TGTGCCAGTAGTGCTTCCGGGATACCTCAAGAGACCCAGTACTTC.

The sample holds a few counts of this clone. The chain links TRBV19 to TRBJ2-3; D may be TRBD2 (6 bases). The V end lost 3 bases, the J end lost 3 bases, and 10 bases lay between the germline ends. The germline V gene has CDR1 LNHDA and CDR2 SQIVND (reference sequence). The CDR3 covers 14 residues. The CDR3 region has the DNA TGTGCCAGTAGTATCAGGAGCGGGACAGATACGCAGTATTTT. Its protein product is CASSIRSGTDTQYF. Based on the CDR3 plus reference TRBV19 and TRBJ2-3, the full variable domain is DGGITQSPKYLFRKEGQNVTLSCEQNLNHDAMYWYRQDPGQGLRLIYYSQIVNDFQKGDIAEGYSVSREKKESFPLTVTSAQKNPTAFYLCASSIRSGTDTQYFGPGTRLTVL.

The gene calls are TRBV28 and TRBJ2-5; TRBD2 aligns across 7 bases. This CDR3 has 16 residues. The V and J ends lost 5 bases and 6 bases, in that order; junction bases with no gene match: 15. Germline V lookup: CDR1 MDHEN, CDR2 SYDVKM. The CDR3 nucleotides are TGTGCCAGCAGTACCTTCGCGCGGGAGAGGTCCCAGACCCAGTACTTC. Protein sequence: CASSTFARERSQTQYF.